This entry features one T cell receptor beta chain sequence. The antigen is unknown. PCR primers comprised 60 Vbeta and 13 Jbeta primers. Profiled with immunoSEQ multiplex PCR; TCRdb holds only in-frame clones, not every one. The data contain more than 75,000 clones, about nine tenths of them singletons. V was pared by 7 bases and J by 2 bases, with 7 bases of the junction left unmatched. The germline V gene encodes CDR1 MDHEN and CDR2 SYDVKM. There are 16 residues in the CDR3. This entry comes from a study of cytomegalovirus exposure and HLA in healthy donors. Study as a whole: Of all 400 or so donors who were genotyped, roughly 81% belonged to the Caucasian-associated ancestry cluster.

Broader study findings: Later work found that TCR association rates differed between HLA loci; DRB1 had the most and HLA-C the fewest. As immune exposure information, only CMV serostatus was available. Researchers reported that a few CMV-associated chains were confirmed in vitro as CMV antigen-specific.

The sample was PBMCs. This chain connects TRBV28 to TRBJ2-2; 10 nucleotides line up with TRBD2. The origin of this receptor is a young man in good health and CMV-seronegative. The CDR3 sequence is CASTRLAGSNTGELFF. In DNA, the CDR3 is TGTGCCAGCACACGACTAGCGGGTAGTAACACCGGGGAGCTGTTTTTT.